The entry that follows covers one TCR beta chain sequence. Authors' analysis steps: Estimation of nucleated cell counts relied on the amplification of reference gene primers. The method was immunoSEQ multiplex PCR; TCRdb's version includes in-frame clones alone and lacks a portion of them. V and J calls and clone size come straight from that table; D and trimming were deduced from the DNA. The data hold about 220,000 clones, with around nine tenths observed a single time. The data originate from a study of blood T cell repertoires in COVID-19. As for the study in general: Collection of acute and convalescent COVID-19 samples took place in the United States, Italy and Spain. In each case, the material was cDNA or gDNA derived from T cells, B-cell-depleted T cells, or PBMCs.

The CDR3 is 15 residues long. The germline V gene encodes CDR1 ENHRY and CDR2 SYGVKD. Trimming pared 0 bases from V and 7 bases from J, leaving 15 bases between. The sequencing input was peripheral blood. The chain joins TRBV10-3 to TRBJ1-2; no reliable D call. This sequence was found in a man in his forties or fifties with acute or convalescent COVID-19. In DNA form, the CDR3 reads TGTGCCATCAGTGAGTCGAGCAACCTGCGGCGTGGCTACACCTTC. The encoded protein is CAISESSNLRRGYTF.